These 20 T cell receptor beta chains share one sample of origin, sequenced in a study of neoadjuvant anti-PD-1 for oral cavity cancer. Assay: immunoSEQ multiplex PCR; the TCRdb copy retains only in-frame clones and omits some. The sample lists about 14,000 clones; 60% to 65% were seen once. The source was PBMCs, collected before nivolumab (anti-PD-1) treatment. These TCRs come from a person between 40 and 79 years old with oral cavity squamous cell carcinoma.

The rearrangement uses TRBV30 and TRBJ2-1; D not resolved. Trimming left V 2 bases short and J 0 bases short, with 8 bases between. The CDR3 extends over 14 amino acids. The germline gives CDR1 GTSNPN, CDR2 SVGIG (reference sequence). CDR3 DNA: TGTGCCTGGAGTCACTTCCCCTCCTACAATGAGCAGTTCTTC. Residues: CAWSHFPSYNEQFF.

This chain uses TRBV19 with TRBJ2-2, with D maybe TRBD2 (5 bases). CDR3 size: 16 residues. V lost 4 bases and J lost 1, with 13 bases in between. CDR1 LNHDA and CDR2 SQIVND come from the germline V gene (reference sequence). The CDR3 bases are TGTGCCAGTAGTAAGCCCCCCGGGGAGAACACCGGGGAGCTGTTTTTT. Amino acids: CASSKPPGENTGELFF.

V is TRBV5-1 and J is TRBJ1-1; D ambiguous. CDR3 length equals 12 residues. Germline-derived CDR1 and CDR2 are SGHRS and YFSETQ. The V and J ends lost 5 bases and 5 bases respectively, with 10 bases between them. The CDR3 spells CASRDGVTEAFF. CDR3 nucleotides: TGCGCCAGCAGGGATGGGGTAACTGAAGCTTTCTTT.

J is TRBJ2-7 and V is TRBV5-6, with 8 bases identical to TRBD2. The V gene's germline CDR1 is SGHDT and CDR2 YYEEEE. V was clipped by 0 bases and J by 6 bases; unmatched bases: 17. This CDR3 comprises 18 residues. In DNA form, the CDR3 reads TGTGCCAGCAGCTTGGGTCGGGGGGGCCAGAGGGCGAGTCGCGAGCAGTACTTC. Residues: CASSLGRGGQRASREQYF.

A single count supports this clone. The chain combines TRBV5-5 with TRBJ1-6, with a weak D call TRBD1 (5 bases). The CDR3 covers 16 residues. CDR1 is SGHKS and CDR2 is YYEKEE in the germline V gene (reference sequence). V lost 3 bases and J 0 bases, leaving 10 bases between the germline ends. The CDR3 loop reads CASSSRQSSYNSPLHF. CDR3 in DNA: TGTGCCAGCAGCTCGAGACAGAGCTCCTATAATTCACCCCTCCACTTT.

This sequence joins TRBV5-6 and TRBJ1-2, with a tentative D call TRBD1 (5 bases). Germline V gene sequence: CDR1 SGHDT, CDR2 YYEEEE. Trimming pared 2 bases from V and 0 bases from J, leaving 17 bases between. The CDR3 loop spans 17 amino acids. This CDR3 reads CASSFPRGPESNYGYTF. DNA for the CDR3: TGTGCCAGCAGCTTCCCACGGGGACCGGAGTCTAACTATGGCTACACCTTC.

This clone was detected once. This chain uses TRBV19 with TRBJ1-5, with TRBD1 matching 11 bases. Germline V gene sequence: CDR1 LNHDA, CDR2 SQIVND (reference sequence). Trimming took 11 bases from V and 6 from J; bases not matched to a gene: 9. This CDR3 contains 14 residues. The CDR3 DNA reads TGTGCCGGGTCTTCCGGGACAGGGGGTCAGCCCCAGCATTTT. Amino acid sequence: CAGSSGTGGQPQHF.

The rearrangement links TRBV29-1 to TRBJ1-1; the match to TRBD1 covers 7 bases. The CDR3 covers 14 residues. Germline CDR1 reads SQVTM; CDR2 reads ANQGSEA. The trim removed 5 bases at V and 1 base at J, leaving 7 bases unmatched. DNA for the CDR3: TGCAGCGTTACAGGGGCCCGAGGGAACACTGAAGCTTTCTTT. It yields the protein CSVTGARGNTEAFF.

The V call is TRBV29-1, the J call TRBJ1-2; 7 nucleotides align to TRBD1. V was clipped by 3 bases and J by 6 bases; unmatched bases: 7. The CDR3 runs to 13 residues. Germline-derived CDR1 and CDR2 are SQVTM and ANQGSEA. The CDR3 sequence is CSVDRTGWNGYTF. Here the CDR3 DNA reads TGCAGCGTTGATAGGACAGGCTGGAATGGCTACACCTTC.

J is TRBJ1-2 and V is TRBV6-5, with 7 bases lining up with TRBD1. Looked up from germline, CDR1 is MNHEY and CDR2 is SVGAGI. The CDR3 is 13 amino acids. V gave up 7 bases and J gave up 4 bases; unmatched junction bases: 6. CDR3 loop: CASISGGGYGYTF. The CDR3 nucleotides read TGTGCCAGCATCTCAGGGGGGGGCTATGGCTACACCTTC.

This clone turned up a few times. This chain joins TRBV5-5 and TRBJ1-1; D gene ambiguous. There are 14 residues in the CDR3. Trimming took 0 bases from V and 1 from J, leaving 7 bases between them. CDR1 is SGHKS and CDR2 is YYEKEE in the germline V gene (reference sequence). CDR3 residues: CASSLAAGNTEAFF. CDR3 bases: TGTGCCAGCAGCTTGGCGGCCGGGAACACTGAAGCTTTCTTT.

This chain connects TRBV7-6 to TRBJ2-7; 9 nucleotides match TRBD1. V gave up 5 bases and J gave up 6 bases; unmatched junction bases: 5. Germline assignment: CDR1 SGHVS and CDR2 FNYEAQ. CDR3 size: 13 residues. The CDR3 is CASSRTGGGEQYF. CDR3 nucleotides: TGTGCCAGCAGCCGCACAGGGGGCGGCGAGCAGTACTTC.

The chain has TRBV7-8 and TRBJ1-1, with TRBD1 matching 7 bases. The V and J ends lost 2 bases and 6 bases, in that order; junction bases with no gene match: 9. This CDR3 is built from 15 residues. Germline loops: CDR1 SGHVS, CDR2 FQNEAQ. CDR3 sequence reads: CASSLSQGYGSEAFF. CDR3 coding DNA: TGTGCCAGCAGCTTATCACAGGGGTATGGATCTGAAGCTTTCTTT.

This clone was seen more than once but under ten times. The V and J genes are TRBV5-4 and TRBJ1-2; 7 bases line up with TRBD1. V lost 5 bases to trimming and J lost 0 bases; unmatched junction nucleotides: 7. The germline gives CDR1 SGHNT, CDR2 YYREEE (reference sequence). The CDR3 loop spans 15 amino acids. The CDR3 sequence: CASSSARGSNYGYTF. DNA of the CDR3: TGTGCCAGCAGTTCCGCCAGGGGGTCTAACTATGGCTACACCTTC.

The chain combines TRBV10-3 with TRBJ2-1; 11 nucleotides match TRBD2. Per germline, CDR1 ENHRY and CDR2 SYGVKD. Trimming removed 5 bases from V and 7 bases from J; junction bases left unmatched: 4. CDR3 length equals 14 residues. CDR3 sequence: CAISLAGGLNEQFF. In nucleotides, the CDR3 is TGTGCCATCAGTCTAGCGGGGGGTTTAAATGAGCAGTTCTTC.

The chain uses TRBV5-8 and TRBJ1-5, with D hard to call. Trimming left V 4 bases short and J 0 bases short, with 11 bases between. CDR1 is SGHTS, CDR2 YDEGEE, per germline. This CDR3 region has 15 residues. The CDR3 DNA follows: TGTGCCAGCAGCAAGGGATCGTATAGCAATCAGCCCCAGCATTTT. Its translation: CASSKGSYSNQPQHF.

The chain links TRBV4-1 to TRBJ1-1; tentative D call: TRBD1 (6 bases). In germline, CDR1 is MGHRA, CDR2 YSYEKL. CDR3 length: 15 amino acids. Trimming removed 6 bases at V and 4 bases at J, with 18 bases between. The CDR3 nucleotides are TGCGCCAGCAGTCCCTCGGGGGTAGGGGGCACTGAAGCTTTCTTT. Its protein product is CASSPSGVGGTEAFF.

V is TRBV7-6 and J is TRBJ1-5; perhaps TRBD1 as D (5 bases). The germline gives CDR1 SGHVS, CDR2 FNYEAQ. This CDR3 has 17 amino acids. The V and J ends lost 0 bases and 0 bases respectively, with 12 bases between them. The CDR3 sequence: CASSLATRDFSNQPQHF. CDR3 DNA sequence: TGTGCCAGCAGCTTAGCAACCCGGGACTTTAGCAATCAGCCCCAGCATTTT.

V is TRBV15 and J is TRBJ1-2, with 7 bases lining up with TRBD1. Per the germline V gene, CDR1 is LNHNV and CDR2 is YYDKDF (reference sequence). The CDR3 covers 15 residues. J lost 0 bases, V lost 4 bases, and 5 bases had no gene match. The CDR3 DNA reads as TGTGCCACCAGCATTGCCACAGGGGCTAACTATGGCTACACCTTC. It specifies CATSIATGANYGYTF.

The V gene is TRBV6-1, the J gene TRBJ2-2; 10 bases map to TRBD1. The V gene end was trimmed by 6 bases and the J gene end by 1 base; junction bases not matched to a gene: 2. Germline CDR1 reads MNHNS; CDR2 reads SASEGT. The CDR3 runs 15 residues. This CDR3 reads CASSRDRGNTGELFF. For the CDR3, the DNA is TGTGCCAGCAGCCGGGACAGGGGGAACACCGGGGAGCTGTTTTTT.